These 3 T cell receptor beta chains originate from one sample sequenced in a study of shared clonotypes between healthy human individuals. Using immunoSEQ multiplex PCR, the repertoire was profiled, and TCRdb retains in-frame clones only, with some absent. The sample carries 2,500,000 or so clones, 85% to 95% recorded once. Source material: naive CD4+ T cells from PBMCs. The subset was: CD45RA+ positively selected. Receptors originate from a man aged 18-30 years in good health. Some clones in this sample may be carry-over from other donors' samples.

J is TRBJ2-4 and V is TRBV19, with D uncertain. Per the germline V gene, CDR1 is LNHDA and CDR2 is SQIVND (reference sequence). This CDR3 region has 16 residues. With 6 bases removed from V and 0 bases from J, the gap between germline ends came to 15 bases. The CDR3 DNA follows: TGTGCCAGTAGCCCCCCCCGGACCCTAGCCAAAAACATTCAGTACTTC. This translates into CASSPPRTLAKNIQYF. Together with reference TRBV19 and TRBJ2-4, the CDR3 gives the full variable domain: DGGITQSPKYLFRKEGQNVTLSCEQNLNHDAMYWYRQDPGQGLRLIYYSQIVNDFQKGDIAEGYSVSREKKESFPLTVTSAQKNPTAFYLCASSPPRTLAKNIQYFGAGTRLSVL.

V gene TRBV5-4 combines with J gene TRBJ2-1; 8 positions match TRBD2. Germline V gene sequence: CDR1 SGHNT, CDR2 YYREEE (reference sequence). Trimming cost V 5 bases and J 10 bases; bases outside gene matches: 8. The CDR3 extends over 13 amino acids. CDR3 DNA: TGTGCCAGCAGGCCGCCGGGACTAGACGAGCAGTTCTTC. This translates into CASRPPGLDEQFF.

V gene TRBV18 combines with J gene TRBJ1-2; TRBD1 matches at 7 bases. Germline loops: CDR1 KGHSH, CDR2 LQKENI. CDR3 length: 19 amino acids. Trimming cost V 6 bases and J 6 bases; bases outside gene matches: 25. The CDR3 is CASSPSTRQGLSQGDGYTF. In DNA, the CDR3 is TGTGCCAGCTCCCCTAGCACGAGACAAGGGTTGTCGCAGGGGGATGGCTACACCTTC.